The 3 T cell receptor beta chains below were found in one sample sequenced in a study of T cells in Graves' hyperthyroidism and ophthalmopathy. Amplification targeted TCR beta CDR3 regions from RNA transcripts. An initial round of RT-PCR targeting the TCR CDR3 relied on the HTBI primer set. Via MiXCR, TCRdb re-called the multiplex PCR reads, giving one row per CDR3 protein. This sample has a few hundred thousand distinct CDR3 sequences, with approximately 15% found just once. Sequencing was done on a sample of blood. These receptors all stem from a woman under 30 with Graves' hyperthyroidism.

This clonotype has at least ten counts. V and J are TRBV7-9 and TRBJ1-1; D is ambiguous. CDR3 size: 14 residues. Trimming shortened V by 1 base and J by 9 bases, and 15 bases separated the two germline ends. Germline loops: CDR1 SEHNR, CDR2 FQNEAQ (reference sequence). The CDR3: CASSLVLAGPKAFF. In DNA form, the CDR3 reads TGTGCCAGCAGCTTAGTTCTCGCGGGTCCTAAAGCTTTCTTT.

This clonotype was seen repeatedly, ten times or more. This sequence joins TRBV9 and TRBJ2-7, with TRBD1 identical over 7 bases. From germline, CDR1 is SGDLS and CDR2 YYNGEE. Trimming removed 0 bases from V and 3 bases from J; junction bases left unmatched: 3. The CDR3 has 14 residues. The CDR3 nucleotides read TGTGCCAGCAGCGTAGCAACAGGGGACTACGAGCAGTACTTC. It translates to CASSVATGDYEQYF.

This clonotype appeared a single time. Possible read error: a much larger clone is one base away. DNA of the CDR3: TGTGCCGGCACGTCGTATAGCAATCAGCCCCAGCATTTT. The encoded protein is CAGTSYSNQPQHF. The rearrangement joins TRBV28 to TRBJ1-5; no reliable D call. This CDR3 is built from 13 residues. Trimming took 11 bases from V and 0 from J, leaving 11 bases between them. Germline CDR1 MDHEN, CDR2 SYDVKM.